These 12 T cell receptor beta chains originate from one sample sequenced in a study of blood T cell repertoires in COVID-19. Method: immunoSEQ multiplex PCR; TCRdb's copy keeps in-frame clones and lacks some. The data hold 160,000 or so clones, with around 81% observed a single time. The sequenced sample was PBMCs or T cells enriched from blood (not recorded which). These receptors all stem from a man in his forties who had recovered from COVID-19.

CDR3 nucleotides: TGTGCCTCGGGGAGCCAGTACCAAGAGACCCAGTACTTC. This translates into CASGSQYQETQYF. This rearrangement joins TRBV27 to TRBJ2-5, with D maybe TRBD2 (5 bases). The germline V gene encodes CDR1 MNHEY and CDR2 SMNVEV (reference sequence). This CDR3 has 13 amino acids. Trimming took 11 bases from V and 0 from J, leaving 13 bases between them.

V is TRBV11-2 and J is TRBJ2-3, with 9 bases fitting TRBD2. The CDR3 length is 15 residues. Germline V gene sequence: CDR1 SGHAT, CDR2 FQNNGV. Trimming took 6 bases from V and 0 from J; bases not matched to a gene: 4. CDR3 loop: CASSFSGGSTDTQYF. As DNA, the CDR3 is TGTGCCAGCAGTTTTAGCGGGGGAAGCACAGATACGCAGTATTTT.

This clone showed up just once. This rearrangement joins TRBV3-1 (or the pseudogene TRBV3-2) to TRBJ1-2, with 7 bases matching TRBD1. Germline trimming cut 7 bases from V and 8 bases from J; bases unmatched to any gene: 10. CDR3 length: 13 amino acids. CDR1 is LGHDT, CDR2 YNNKEL, per germline (reference sequence). CDR3 sequence reads: CASNQGDISGYTF. DNA for the CDR3: TGTGCCAGCAACCAGGGGGACATATCCGGCTACACCTTC.

This chain joins TRBV5-8 and TRBJ1-1; D possibly corresponds to TRBD1 (6 bases). V dropped 3 bases and J dropped 3 bases, with 9 bases sitting between them. CDR1 SGHTS and CDR2 YDEGEE come from the germline V gene. This CDR3 is 13 amino acids long. CDR3 in amino acids: CASSYHRDTEAFF. The DNA for the CDR3 is TGTGCCAGCAGCTACCACAGGGACACTGAAGCTTTCTTT.

The chain links TRBV2 to TRBJ2-3; 10 nucleotides agree with TRBD2. The germline gives CDR1 SNHLY, CDR2 FYNNEI. The CDR3 contains 15 residues. The ends lost 2 bases at V and 3 bases at J; junction bases unmatched: 2. CDR3 nucleotides: TGTGCCAGCAGTGAAACTAGCGGGGCAACAGATACGCAGTATTTT. Translating gives CASSETSGATDTQYF.

This sequence joins TRBV29-1 and TRBJ2-5; no clear D gene. Germline loops: CDR1 SQVTM, CDR2 ANQGSEA. The CDR3 has 11 amino acids. V was trimmed by 8 bases and J by 5 bases, leaving 12 bases between them. CDR3 loop: CSSLNFETQYF. CDR3 sequence (DNA): TGCAGCTCCCTTAACTTTGAGACCCAGTACTTC.

This clone was seen only a few times. The chain combines TRBV7-3 with TRBJ2-1; D call uncertain. The CDR3 runs 13 residues. V lost 0 bases and J 5 bases, leaving 5 bases between the germline ends. The V gene's germline CDR1 is SGHTA and CDR2 FQGTGA. The CDR3 spells CASSLTHNNEQFF. Written as DNA, the CDR3 is TGTGCCAGCAGCTTAACCCACAACAATGAGCAGTTCTTC.

The count of this clone is one. This sequence joins TRBV25-1 and TRBJ1-4; 10 nucleotides line up with TRBD1. Trimming cost V 2 bases and J 8 bases; bases outside gene matches: 11. The germline CDR1 and CDR2 sequences are MGHDK and SYGVNS. CDR3 length: 17 amino acids. The CDR3 sequence: CASSEMGQGLLREKLFF. Here the CDR3 DNA reads TGTGCCAGCAGTGAAATGGGACAGGGGCTCCTTCGGGAAAAACTGTTTTTT.

The J gene is TRBJ2-1, the V gene TRBV7-2; D unresolved. The CDR3 covers 12 residues. Germline CDR1 and CDR2: SGHTA and FQGNSA. V lost 5 bases to trimming and J lost 7 bases, with 9 bases between them. Written as DNA, the CDR3 is TGTGCCAGCAGCCTCCAGTTGAATGAGCAGTTCTTC. This translates into CASSLQLNEQFF.

The V gene is TRBV19, the J gene TRBJ1-5; the D is unclear. Germline loops: CDR1 LNHDA, CDR2 SQIVND (reference sequence). Between the trimmed V and J ends, which lost 1 base and 5 bases, there was a span of 6 bases. The CDR3 runs to 13 residues. The CDR3 loop is CASSIVVDQPQHF. In DNA form, the CDR3 reads TGTGCCAGTAGTATAGTAGTCGATCAGCCCCAGCATTTT.

The DNA of the CDR3 is TGTGCCAGCAGCGCCCAGACAGGGACTGCCTACGAGCAGTACTTC. This gives the protein CASSAQTGTAYEQYF. This chain joins TRBV7-9 and TRBJ2-7; TRBD1 might be the D (7 bases). V lost 5 bases, J lost 2 bases, and 16 bases lay in between. Germline V gene data show CDR1 as SEHNR and CDR2 as FQNEAQ (reference sequence). There are 15 residues in the CDR3.

The CDR3 region has the DNA TGTGCCAGCAGCGCCCGGGGTTCATATACGCAGTATTTT. Amino acids: CASSARGSYTQYF. The J gene is TRBJ2-3, the V gene TRBV9; the D gene is possibly TRBD2 (5 bases). V lost 3 bases and J 7 bases, leaving 12 bases between the germline ends. The CDR3 loop spans 13 amino acids. Germline CDR1 and CDR2: SGDLS and YYNGEE.